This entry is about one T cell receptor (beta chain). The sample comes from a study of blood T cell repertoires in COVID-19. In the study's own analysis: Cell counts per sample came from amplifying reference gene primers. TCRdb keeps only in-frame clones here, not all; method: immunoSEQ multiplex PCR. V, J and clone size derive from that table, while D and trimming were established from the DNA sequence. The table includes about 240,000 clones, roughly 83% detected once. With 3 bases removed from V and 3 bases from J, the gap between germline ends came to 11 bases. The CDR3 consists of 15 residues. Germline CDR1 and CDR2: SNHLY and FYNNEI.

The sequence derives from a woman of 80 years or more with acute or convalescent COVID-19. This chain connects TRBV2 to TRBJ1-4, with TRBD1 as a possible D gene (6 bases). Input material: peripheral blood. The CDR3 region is CASSEGDKANEKLFF. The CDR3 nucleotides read TGTGCCAGCAGTGAGGGGGACAAAGCTAATGAAAAACTGTTTTTT.